The source of this T cell receptor (beta chain) is a study of blood T cell repertoires in COVID-19. Data came from immunoSEQ multiplex PCR; TCRdb stores just in-frame clones and leaves some out. The table has roughly 120,000 clones, over 85% seen once. CDR3 size: 15 residues. Germline-derived CDR1 and CDR2 are MGHRA and YSYEKL. V lost 0 bases to trimming and J lost 9 bases, with 15 bases between them. Sequences were obtained from peripheral blood. The J gene is TRBJ1-5, the V gene TRBV4-1; the D is unclear. The source is a man aged 50 to 60 with active COVID-19. The CDR3: CASSQEGSGSLPQHF. The CDR3 DNA is TGCGCCAGCAGCCAAGAAGGTTCCGGGTCGTTGCCCCAGCATTTT.